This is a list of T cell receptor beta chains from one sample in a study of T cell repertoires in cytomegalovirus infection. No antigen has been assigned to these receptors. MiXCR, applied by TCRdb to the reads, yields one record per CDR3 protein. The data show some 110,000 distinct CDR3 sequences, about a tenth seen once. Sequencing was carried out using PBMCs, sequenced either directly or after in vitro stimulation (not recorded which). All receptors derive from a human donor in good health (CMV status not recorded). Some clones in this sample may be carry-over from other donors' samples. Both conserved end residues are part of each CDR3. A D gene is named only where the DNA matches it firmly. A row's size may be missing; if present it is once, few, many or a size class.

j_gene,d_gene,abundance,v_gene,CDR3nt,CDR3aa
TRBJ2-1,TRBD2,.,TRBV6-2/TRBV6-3,TGTGCCAGCAGACTAGCGGGAACTGTGAATGAGCAGTTCTTC,CASRLAGTVNEQFF
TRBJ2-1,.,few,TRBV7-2,TGTGCCAGCAGCTTGATCTCTGAGCAGTTCTTC,CASSLISEQFF
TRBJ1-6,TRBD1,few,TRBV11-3,TGTGCCAGCAGCCCCGGGACAGGGTTTTCACCCCTCCACTTT,CASSPGTGFSPLHF
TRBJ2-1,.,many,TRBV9,TGTGCCAGCAGCGTACTTGGCGGGGGCGGGGGCTCCTACAATGAGCAGTTCTTC,CASSVLGGGGGSYNEQFF
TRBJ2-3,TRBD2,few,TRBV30,TGTGCCTGGTGGAGCGGGAGTCCCGGGGGGACGCAGTATTTT,CAWWSGSPGGTQYF
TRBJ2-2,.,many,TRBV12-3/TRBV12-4,TGTGCCAGCAGTTTAGTGCAGGGCCCCGGGGAGCTGTTTTTT,CASSLVQGPGELFF
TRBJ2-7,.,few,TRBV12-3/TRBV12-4,TGTGCCAGCAGCCAACTTGGGTACGAGCAGTACTTC,CASSQLGYEQYF
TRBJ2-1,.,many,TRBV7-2,TGTGCCAGCAGCACAGTAAGCTCCTACAATGAGCAGTTCTTC,CASSTVSSYNEQFF
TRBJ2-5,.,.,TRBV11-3,TGTGCCAGCAGCTTAGAACGGGTAGAGGGGATCCAAGAGACCCAGTACTTC,CASSLERVEGIQETQYF
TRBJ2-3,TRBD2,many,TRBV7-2,TGTGCCAGCAGTCATGGGGATAGCGGGAGAGATACGCAGTATTTT,CASSHGDSGRDTQYF
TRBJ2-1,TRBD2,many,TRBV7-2,TGTGCCAGCCCACTAGATTCTAGCGGGGGCTCCTACAATGAGCAGTTCTTC,CASPLDSSGGSYNEQFF
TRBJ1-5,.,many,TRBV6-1,TGTGCCAGCAGTGCCAGTCTGGTTGGGAATCAGCCCCAGCATTTT,CASSASLVGNQPQHF
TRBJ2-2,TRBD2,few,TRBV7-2,TGTGCCAGCAGCTTAATTCCGAGACTAGCCCGCAACACCGGGGAGCTGTTTTTT,CASSLIPRLARNTGELFF
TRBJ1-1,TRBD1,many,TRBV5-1,TGCGCCAGCAGCTGGGACAGACTACAAATGAACACTGAAGCTTTCTTT,CASSWDRLQMNTEAFF
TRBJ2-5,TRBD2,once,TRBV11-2,TGTGCCAGCAGCTTATTCACGGGAGATGTGCGGGGGGAGACCCAGTACTTC,CASSLFTGDVRGETQYF
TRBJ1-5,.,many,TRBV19,TGTGCCAGTAGTTACGCTGGGGGTCAGCCCCAGCATTTT,CASSYAGGQPQHF
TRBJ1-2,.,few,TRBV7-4,TGTGCCAGCAGCTTAGTTCCTTACCGCAATGGCTACACCTTC,CASSLVPYRNGYTF
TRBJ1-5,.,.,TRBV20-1,TGCAGTGCTATCAGGGTTGAAGGGCAGCCCCAGCATTTT,CSAIRVEGQPQHF
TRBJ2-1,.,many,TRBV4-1,TGCGCCAGCAGCCAAGGAGGTGGGACCCCCTACAATGAGCAGTTCTTC,CASSQGGGTPYNEQFF
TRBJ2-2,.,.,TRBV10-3,TGTGCCATCAGTGAGCGGGAGTCCGGGACCGGGGAGCTGTTTTTT,CAISERESGTGELFF
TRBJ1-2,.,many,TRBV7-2,TGTGCCAGCAGCCCAAGCGGGGGAAACTATGGCTACACCTTC,CASSPSGGNYGYTF
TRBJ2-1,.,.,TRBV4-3,TGCGCCAGCAGCCAAGATCTCTGGGGGATGGCGCGCAATGAGCAGTTCTTC,CASSQDLWGMARNEQFF
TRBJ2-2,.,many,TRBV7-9,TGTGCCAGCCACCACGGAGGGGGCGGGGAGCTGTTTTTT,CASHHGGGGELFF
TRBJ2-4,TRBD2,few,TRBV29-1,TGCAGCGTAGTCAAGGTGTGGCTAGCGGGAGAGGGTGGCGCCAAAAACATTCAGTACTTC,CSVVKVWLAGEGGAKNIQYF
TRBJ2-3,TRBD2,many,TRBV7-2,TGTGCCAGCAGCTTAATGGGGAGGGCCCGGGCAGATACGCAGTATTTT,CASSLMGRARADTQYF
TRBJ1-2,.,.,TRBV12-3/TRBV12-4,TGTGCCAGCAGTTTAAGAGATAACTATGGCTACACCTTC,CASSLRDNYGYTF
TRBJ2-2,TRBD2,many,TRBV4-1,TGCGCCAGCAGCCGATTGTTCGAGCGGGAGTCCGGGGAGCTGTTTTTT,CASSRLFERESGELFF
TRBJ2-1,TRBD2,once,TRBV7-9,TGTGCCAGCAGCCAGCTCCGGGACCCGGGAGGGGATGAGCAGTTCTTC,CASSQLRDPGGDEQFF
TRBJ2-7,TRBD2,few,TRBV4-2,TGTGCCAGCAGCCAAGATGTTGGAGGACTAGCACCCTCCTCCTACGAGCAGTACTTC,CASSQDVGGLAPSSYEQYF
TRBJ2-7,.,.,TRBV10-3,TGTGCCATCAGTGAGGATCCTGGTGGTTACGAGCAGTACTTC,CAISEDPGGYEQYF
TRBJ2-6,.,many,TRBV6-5,TGTGCCAGCAGTTATGGTGGGGCCAACGTCCTGACTTTC,CASSYGGANVLTF
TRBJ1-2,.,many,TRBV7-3,TGTGCCAGCAGCCCAGGGACCTCCCAGTCGGGCTACACCTTC,CASSPGTSQSGYTF
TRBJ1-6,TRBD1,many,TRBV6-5,TGTGCCAGCACCCCGGGACAGGGGATTTCACCCCTCCACTTT,CASTPGQGISPLHF
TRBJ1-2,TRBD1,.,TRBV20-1,TGCAGTGCTAGCCCCGGGACAGGGGAAGGCTACACCTTC,CSASPGTGEGYTF
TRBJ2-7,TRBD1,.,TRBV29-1,TGCAGCGTTGCGGGGACAGAAATCTACGAGCAGTACTTC,CSVAGTEIYEQYF
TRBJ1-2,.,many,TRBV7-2,TGTGCCAGCAGCTTAGGGGGCAGGCAGATTTTGGGCTACACCTTC,CASSLGGRQILGYTF
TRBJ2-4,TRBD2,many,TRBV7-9,TGTGCCAGCAGCTTAGTGGCGACTAGCGGGAAGGGGAACATTCAGTACTTC,CASSLVATSGKGNIQYF